The subject of this entry is one T cell receptor beta chain. Its specificity is not known. Each cDNA molecule carried a unique molecular identifier. In TCRdb, the 5' RACE reads were re-called with MiXCR into one record per CDR3 protein. The table lists roughly 56,000 distinct CDR3 sequences, roughly 16% of them singletons. The data stem from a study of early T cells in non-severe SARS-CoV-2 infection. In the study overall: Bulk RNA taken from unsorted whole blood was sequenced, leaving chains unpaired.

This CDR3 has 14 amino acids. CDR1 is KGHSH, CDR2 LQKENI, per germline. V lost 3 bases to trimming and J lost 4 bases, with 11 bases between them. Broader study findings: VDJdb matches were skewed toward anti-spike CD8 T cell responses.

The chain employs TRBV18 and TRBJ2-3; D is perhaps TRBD1 or TRBD2 (5 bases each). The sequencing here drew on whole blood, taken at baseline. The clonotype was recovered from an adult who was a healthcare worker with PCR-confirmed SARS-CoV-2 infection or an uninfected control (not recorded which). This CDR3 reads CASSPWDASDTQYF. CDR3 in DNA: TGTGCCAGCTCACCCTGGGACGCATCAGATACGCAGTATTTT.